Given below is one TCR beta chain in context. Assay: immunoSEQ multiplex PCR; the TCRdb copy retains only in-frame clones and omits some. The sample records approximately 250,000 clones, approximately 82% being singletons. This sample was taken from a study of blood T cell repertoires in COVID-19. V was clipped by 4 bases and J by 6 bases; unmatched bases: 7. The CDR3 loop spans 16 amino acids. Germline V gene sequence: CDR1 SGHTA, CDR2 FQGNSA. Sequenced material: PBMCs or T cells enriched from blood (not recorded which). The TCR was taken from a man in his forties who had recovered from COVID-19. J is TRBJ2-1 and V is TRBV7-2, with 12 positions matching TRBD2. CDR3 loop: CASSSSGGAWGNEQFF. In DNA form, the CDR3 reads TGTGCCAGCAGCTCTAGCGGGGGGGCGTGGGGCAATGAGCAGTTCTTC.